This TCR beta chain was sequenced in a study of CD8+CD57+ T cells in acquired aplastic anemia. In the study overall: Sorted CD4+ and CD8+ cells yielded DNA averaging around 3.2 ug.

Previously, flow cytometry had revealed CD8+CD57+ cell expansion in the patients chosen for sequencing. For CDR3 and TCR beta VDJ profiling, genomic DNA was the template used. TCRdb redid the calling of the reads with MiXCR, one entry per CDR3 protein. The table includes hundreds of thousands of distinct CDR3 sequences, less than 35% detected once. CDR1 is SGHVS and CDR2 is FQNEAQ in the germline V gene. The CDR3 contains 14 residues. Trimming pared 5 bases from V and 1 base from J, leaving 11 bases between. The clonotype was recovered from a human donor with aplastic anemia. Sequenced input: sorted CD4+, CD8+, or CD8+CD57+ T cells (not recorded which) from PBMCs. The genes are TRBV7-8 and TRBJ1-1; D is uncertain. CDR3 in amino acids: CASSPWVANTEAFF. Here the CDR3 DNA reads TGTGCCAGCAGCCCATGGGTCGCGAACACTGAAGCTTTCTTT.